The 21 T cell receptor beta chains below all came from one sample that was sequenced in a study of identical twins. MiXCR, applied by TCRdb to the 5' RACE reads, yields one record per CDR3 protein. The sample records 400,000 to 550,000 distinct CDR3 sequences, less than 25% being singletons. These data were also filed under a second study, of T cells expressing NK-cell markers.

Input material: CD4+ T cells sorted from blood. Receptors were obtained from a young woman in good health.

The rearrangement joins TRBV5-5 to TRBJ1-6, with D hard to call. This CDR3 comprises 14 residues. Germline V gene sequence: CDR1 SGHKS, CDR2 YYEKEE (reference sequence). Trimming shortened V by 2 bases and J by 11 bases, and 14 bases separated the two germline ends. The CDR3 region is CASSLDVGSAPLHF. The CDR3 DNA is TGTGCCAGCAGCTTAGACGTGGGGTCCGCACCCCTCCACTTT.

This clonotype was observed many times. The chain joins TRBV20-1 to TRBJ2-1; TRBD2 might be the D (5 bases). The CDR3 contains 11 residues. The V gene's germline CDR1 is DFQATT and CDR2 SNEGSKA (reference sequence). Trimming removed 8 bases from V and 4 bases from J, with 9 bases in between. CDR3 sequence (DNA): TGCAGTACGGGGATATACAATGAGCAGTTCTTC. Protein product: CSTGIYNEQFF.

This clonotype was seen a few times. As DNA, the CDR3 is TGTGCCAGCAGCTGGGCTAGCGGGAGACCTTTAGATACGCAGTATTTT. The encoded protein is CASSWASGRPLDTQYF. The chain is built from TRBV7-9 and TRBJ2-3; 10 bases line up with TRBD2. The CDR3 has 16 amino acids. Per the germline V gene, CDR1 is SEHNR and CDR2 is FQNEAQ (reference sequence). The junction had 9 bases not matched to a gene; V was cut back by 4 bases and J by 5 bases.

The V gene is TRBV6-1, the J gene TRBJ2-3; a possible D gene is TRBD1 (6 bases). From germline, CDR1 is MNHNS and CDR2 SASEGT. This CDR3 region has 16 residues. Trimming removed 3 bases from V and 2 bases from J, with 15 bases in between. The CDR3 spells CASSDIQGSPTDTQYF. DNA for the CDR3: TGTGCCAGCAGTGATATACAGGGATCCCCCACAGATACGCAGTATTTT.

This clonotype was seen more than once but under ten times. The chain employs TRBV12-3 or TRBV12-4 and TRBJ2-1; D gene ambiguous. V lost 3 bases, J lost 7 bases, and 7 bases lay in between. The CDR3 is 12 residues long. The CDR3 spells CASSLGWNEQFF. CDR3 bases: TGTGCCAGCAGTTTGGGATGGAATGAGCAGTTCTTC.

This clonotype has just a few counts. The CDR3 here is CSASLHSGVNTQYF. The CDR3 region has the DNA TGCAGTGCTAGTTTACATAGCGGGGTAAATACGCAGTATTTT. The rearrangement joins TRBV20-1 to TRBJ2-3; 8 nucleotides agree with TRBD2. The V gene end was trimmed by 3 bases and the J gene end by 7 bases; junction bases not matched to a gene: 9. The V gene's germline CDR1 is DFQATT and CDR2 SNEGSKA (reference sequence). There are 14 residues in the CDR3.

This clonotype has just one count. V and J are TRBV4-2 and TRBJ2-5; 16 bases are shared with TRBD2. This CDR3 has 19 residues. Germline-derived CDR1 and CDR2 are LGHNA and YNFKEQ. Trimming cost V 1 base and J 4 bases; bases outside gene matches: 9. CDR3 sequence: CASSQGVGLAGGSGETQYF. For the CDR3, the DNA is TGTGCCAGCAGCCAAGGCGTGGGACTAGCGGGGGGGTCGGGAGAGACCCAGTACTTC.

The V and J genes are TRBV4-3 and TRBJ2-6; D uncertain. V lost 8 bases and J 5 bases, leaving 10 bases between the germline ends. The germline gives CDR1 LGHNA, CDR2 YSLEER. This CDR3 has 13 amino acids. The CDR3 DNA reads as TGCGCCAGCTCTCCTACCAGGGCCAACGTCCTGACTTTC. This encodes CASSPTRANVLTF.

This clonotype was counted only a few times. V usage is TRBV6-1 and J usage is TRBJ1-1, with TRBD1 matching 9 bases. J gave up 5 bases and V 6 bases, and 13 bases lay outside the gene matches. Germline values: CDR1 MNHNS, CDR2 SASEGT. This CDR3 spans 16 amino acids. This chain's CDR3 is CASSSFTGGSRTEAFF. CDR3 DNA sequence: TGTGCCAGCAGCTCCTTCACAGGGGGCTCGCGGACTGAAGCTTTCTTT.

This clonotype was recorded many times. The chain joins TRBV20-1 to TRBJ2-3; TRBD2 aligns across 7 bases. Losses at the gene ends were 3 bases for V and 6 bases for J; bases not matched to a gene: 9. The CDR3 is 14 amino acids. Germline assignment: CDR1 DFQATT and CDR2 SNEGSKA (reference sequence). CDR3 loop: CSARGSGEYDTQYF. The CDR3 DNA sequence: TGCAGTGCTAGGGGAAGCGGGGAGTATGATACGCAGTATTTT.

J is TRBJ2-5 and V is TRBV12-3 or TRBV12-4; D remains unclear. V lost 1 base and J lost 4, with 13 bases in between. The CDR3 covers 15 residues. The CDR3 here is CASSLVGVVSETQYF. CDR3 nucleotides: TGTGCCAGCAGTTTAGTTGGGGTTGTTTCAGAGACCCAGTACTTC.

The CDR3 reads CASSFGDRHDGYTF. DNA for the CDR3: TGTGCCAGCAGCTTCGGGGACCGGCATGATGGCTACACCTTC. The chain employs TRBV7-9 and TRBJ1-2, with D possibly being TRBD1 (5 bases). The germline gives CDR1 SEHNR, CDR2 FQNEAQ (reference sequence). Between the trimmed V and J ends, which lost 3 bases and 6 bases, there was a span of 14 bases. This CDR3 has 14 residues.

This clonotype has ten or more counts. This CDR3 reads CATGLAGGLGQYF. In DNA, the CDR3 is TGTGCCACCGGACTAGCGGGGGGCCTTGGGCAGTATTTT. The chain employs TRBV10-3 and TRBJ2-3, with TRBD2 matching 14 bases. Trimming at V came to 10 bases and at J to 11 bases, leaving 8 bases not matched to a gene. From germline, CDR1 is ENHRY and CDR2 SYGVKD. There are 13 residues in the CDR3.

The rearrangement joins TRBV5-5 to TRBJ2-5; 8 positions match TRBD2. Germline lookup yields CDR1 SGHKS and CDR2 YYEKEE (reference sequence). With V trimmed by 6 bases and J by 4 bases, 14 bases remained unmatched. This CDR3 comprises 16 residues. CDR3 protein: CASNPLYTGGRETQYF. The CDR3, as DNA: TGTGCCAGCAACCCCCTTTATACGGGGGGGAGAGAGACCCAGTACTTC.

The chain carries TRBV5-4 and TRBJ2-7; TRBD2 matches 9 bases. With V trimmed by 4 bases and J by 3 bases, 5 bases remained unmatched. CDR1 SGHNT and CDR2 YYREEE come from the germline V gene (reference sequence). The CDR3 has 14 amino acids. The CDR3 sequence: CASSETSGNYEQYF. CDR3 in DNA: TGTGCCAGCAGCGAGACTAGCGGTAACTACGAGCAGTACTTC.

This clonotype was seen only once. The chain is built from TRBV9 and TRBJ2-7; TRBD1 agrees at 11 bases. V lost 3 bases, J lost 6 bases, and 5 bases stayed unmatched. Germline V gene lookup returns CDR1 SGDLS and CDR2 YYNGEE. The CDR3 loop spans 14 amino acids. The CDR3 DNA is TGTGCCAGCAGCGCCGGACAGGGGGCTGGCGAGCAGTACTTC. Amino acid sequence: CASSAGQGAGEQYF.

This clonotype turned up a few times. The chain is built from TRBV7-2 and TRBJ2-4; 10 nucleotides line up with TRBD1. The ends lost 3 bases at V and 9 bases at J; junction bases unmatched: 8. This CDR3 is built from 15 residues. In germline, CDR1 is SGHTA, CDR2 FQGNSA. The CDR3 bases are TGTGCCAGCAGCTTCGACAGGGGGCTCGAGGGCATTCAGTACTTC. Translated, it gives CASSFDRGLEGIQYF. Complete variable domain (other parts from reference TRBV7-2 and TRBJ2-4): GAGVSQSPSNKVTEKGKDVELRCDPISGHTALYWYRQSLGQGLEFLIYFQGNSAPDKSGLPSDRFSAERTGGSVSTLTIQRTQQEDSAVYLCASSFDRGLEGIQYFGAGTRLSVL.

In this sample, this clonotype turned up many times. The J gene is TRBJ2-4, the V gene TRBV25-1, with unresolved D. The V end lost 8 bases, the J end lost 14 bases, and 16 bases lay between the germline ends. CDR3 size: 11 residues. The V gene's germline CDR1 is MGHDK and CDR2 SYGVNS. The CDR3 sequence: CASGIVGSEYF. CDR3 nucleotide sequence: TGTGCCAGCGGAATAGTGGGTAGTGAGTACTTC.

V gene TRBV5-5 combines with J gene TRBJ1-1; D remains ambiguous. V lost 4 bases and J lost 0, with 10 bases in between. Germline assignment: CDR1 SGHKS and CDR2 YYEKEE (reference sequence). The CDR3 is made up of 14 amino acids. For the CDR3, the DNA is TGTGCCAGCAGCCCCCCTTATTTGAACACTGAAGCTTTCTTT. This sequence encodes CASSPPYLNTEAFF.

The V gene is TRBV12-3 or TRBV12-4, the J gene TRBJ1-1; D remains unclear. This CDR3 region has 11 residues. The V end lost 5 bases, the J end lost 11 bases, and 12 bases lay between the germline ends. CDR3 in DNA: TGTGCCAGCAGTCTCCACTTACTTGCTTTCTTT. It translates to CASSLHLLAFF.

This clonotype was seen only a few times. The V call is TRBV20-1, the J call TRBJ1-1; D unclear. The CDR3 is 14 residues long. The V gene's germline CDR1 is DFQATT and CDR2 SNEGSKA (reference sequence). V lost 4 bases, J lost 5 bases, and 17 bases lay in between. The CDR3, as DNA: TGCAGTGCTAAGGACGGACTCCCGGTTACTGAAGCTTTCTTT. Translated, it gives CSAKDGLPVTEAFF.